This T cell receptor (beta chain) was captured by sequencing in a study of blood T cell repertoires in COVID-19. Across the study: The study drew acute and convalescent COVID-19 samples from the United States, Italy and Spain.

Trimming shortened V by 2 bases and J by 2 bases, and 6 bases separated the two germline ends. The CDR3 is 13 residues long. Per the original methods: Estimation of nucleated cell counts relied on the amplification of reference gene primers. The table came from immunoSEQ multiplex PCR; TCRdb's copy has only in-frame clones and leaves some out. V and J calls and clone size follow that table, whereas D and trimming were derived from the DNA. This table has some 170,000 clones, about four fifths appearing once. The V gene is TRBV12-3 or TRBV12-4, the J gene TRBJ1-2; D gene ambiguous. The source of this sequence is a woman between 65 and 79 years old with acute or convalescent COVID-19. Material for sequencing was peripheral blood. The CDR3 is CASSLNGNYGYTF. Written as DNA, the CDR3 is TGTGCCAGCAGTTTAAACGGGAACTATGGCTACACCTTC.